This T cell receptor (beta chain) was found in a study of PD-L1 blockade in urothelial cancer (dated by TCRdb to the late 2010s). Study-wide context: All patients started therapy around 2014 and received atezolizumab 1,200 mg intravenously every 3 weeks. About 90% of the roughly 29 patients were males with bladder-origin urothelial cancer, and about 60% of the roughly 29 reported a prior smoking history. Patients had an ECOG performance status of 0 or 1 and had received between 0 and 3 prior chemotherapy regimens. Blood samples were analyzed at two time points: 3 weeks after treatment start (second dose) and 6 weeks after treatment start. Blood samples yielded a median of around 140,000 T cells and around 83,000 unique TCRs, with median clonality approximately 0.08. An exploratory multi-omic analysis was conducted of the somatic, immune and clinical correlates of response to PD-L1 blockade with atezolizumab in urothelial cancer. Pretreatment tumor samples, along with matched peripheral blood serially collected before and after atezolizumab treatment, were subjected to TCR sequencing. Durable clinical benefit meant progression-free survival longer than 6 months, and TCR features were also tested against progression-free and overall survival. Whole exome sequencing and RNA sequencing of pretreatment tumors were performed alongside TCR sequencing in the same patients. Durable clinical benefit was achieved by nine patients but not by the remaining 20. Pretreatment blood TCR-seq was available for 27 to 30 patients, at least one posttreatment blood collection was obtained for roughly 25 patients, and tumor TCR-seq was available for roughly 25 patients.

Overall study results and their limits: Greater expansion of tumor-associated TCR clones in peripheral blood 3 weeks after the start of treatment was observed in patients with durable benefit (n of about 20, p = 0.022). A pretreatment peripheral blood TCR clonality below the median was linked to improved progression-free and overall survival. Because of the small sample size (n ≈ 28) and the many exploratory analyses performed, the results are intended to be regarded as hypothesis-generating.

V is pruned by 9 bases and J by 5 bases, leaving 11 bases of the junction without a gene match. Counted from cysteine to phenylalanine, this CDR3 has 15 amino acids. Only the CDR3 part of the read is kept: 45 bases, read in frame from the first base. CDR1 SNHLY and CDR2 FYNNEI were looked up in the germline V gene. Synthetic TCR analog templates were spiked into each PCR so that absolute template abundance could be estimated from read counts. Using the immunoSEQ assay, TCRbeta CDR3 regions were amplified from genomic DNA with bias-controlled V and J gene primers. Sequencing of rearranged TCRbeta segments was performed at approximately 20X coverage. The paper's data handling went like this. Sequencing errors were corrected by clustering, and CDR3s were annotated against IMGT so that V, D and J genes could be assigned. Downstream analyses used only productive TCRbeta rearrangements and left out out-of-frame or stop-codon sequences. To compute clonality, Shannon entropy was normalized by the log of the number of unique productive sequences and then subtracted from one. Fisher's exact test with Benjamini-Hochberg correction, at a threshold of adjusted p below 0.01, was used to find clones that differed between time points or between blood and tumor. TCRdb re-hosts the immuneACCESS table, in-frame sequences only. Its copies lack some clones; in the studies checked, an unresolved V gene accounts for under half of them, and the cause for the rest is not known. The V and J calls and clone size were taken over from that table, and D and trimming were inferred from the DNA. Counted in this sample were tens of thousands of clones; around 91% of them appeared once. 1.5% to 2% of the sample rests with the top ten.

This sample's time point label indicates: pretreatment peripheral blood. The cohort included roughly 30 patients with locally advanced or metastatic urothelial carcinoma who were treated at Memorial Sloan Kettering on a trial protocol. Peripheral blood mononuclear cells were collected pretreatment and during treatment, with between 1 and 8 total time points per patient. The Qiagen DNeasy Blood extraction kit was used to purify genomic DNA from total PBMCs and tumor samples. PBMCs were collected pretreatment and during treatment, and were isolated and stored as previously described. Concerning this clone: Its specific antigen is unknown. No much larger clone exists at a distance of one base, and base qualities are not known.

The starting material was PBMCs, obtained around atezolizumab (anti-PD-L1) treatment. The TCR originated in a man in his sixties with urothelial cancer. The V and J genes are TRBV2 and TRBJ1-4; TRBD1 fits 8 bases in the junction. The CDR3 corresponds to CASKALTGENEKLFF. The DNA is TGTGCCAGTAAGGCGCTGACAGGGGAAAATGAAAAACTGTTTTTT.